This section outlines one TCR beta chain sequence together with its context. cDNA prepared by RNA extraction and subsequent reverse transcription served as the template for sequencing. Only in-frame clones appear in the TCRdb table, and some are missing; sequencing was by immunoSEQ multiplex PCR. Seen here are 200,000 to 250,000 clones, 64% observed once, and the top ten hold 4% to 5%. Germline CDR1 and CDR2: SGHRS and YFSETQ. Between the trimmed V and J ends, which lost 2 bases and 4 bases, there was a span of 18 bases. This CDR3 comprises 16 residues. This record comes from a study of CD8+ T cells in alopecia areata. Regarding treatment: oral pan-JAK inhibitor, 5-10 mg twice daily.

This sequence was found in a human donor with alopecia areata. The sample was CD4+ T cells sorted from blood, taken at week 4, from a patient treated with tofacitinib. V and J are TRBV5-1 and TRBJ2-5; D is uncertain. DNA of the CDR3: TGCGCCAGCAGCTTCGGTGCTTCCTCACCTACAGAGACCCAGTACTTC. This codes for CASSFGASSPTETQYF.